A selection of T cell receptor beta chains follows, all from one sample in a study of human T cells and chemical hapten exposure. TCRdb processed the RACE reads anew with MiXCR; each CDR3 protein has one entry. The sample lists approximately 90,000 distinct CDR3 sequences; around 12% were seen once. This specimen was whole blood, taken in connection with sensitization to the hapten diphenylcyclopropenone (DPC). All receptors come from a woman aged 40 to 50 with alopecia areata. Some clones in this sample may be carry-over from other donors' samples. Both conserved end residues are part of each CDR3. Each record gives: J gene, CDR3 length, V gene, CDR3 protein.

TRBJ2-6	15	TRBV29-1	CSVAGSRSGANVLTF
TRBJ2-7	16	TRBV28	CASSLTSGPLSYEQYF
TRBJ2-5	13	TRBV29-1	CSVTAGRRETQYF
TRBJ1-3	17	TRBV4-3	CASSQDYGAGSGNTIYF
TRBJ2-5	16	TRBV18	CASSPRGSGIEETQYF
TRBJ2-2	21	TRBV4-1	CASRSLSSWTSGDTNTGELFF
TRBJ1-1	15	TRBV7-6	CASSLAAGGNTEAFF
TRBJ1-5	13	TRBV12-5	CASAADDNQPQHF
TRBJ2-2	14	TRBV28	CASVGAGSTGELFF
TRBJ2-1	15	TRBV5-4	CASTPGTSASNEQFF
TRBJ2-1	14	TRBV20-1	CSARNWTVYNKQFF
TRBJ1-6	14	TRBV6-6	CASSVQPYNSPLHF
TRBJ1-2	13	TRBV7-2	CASSLQGYDGYTF
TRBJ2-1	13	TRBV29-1	CSVDGFLGSRQFF
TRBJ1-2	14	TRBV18	CASSPSTGWEGYTF
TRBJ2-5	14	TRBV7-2	CATGQGGYQETQYF
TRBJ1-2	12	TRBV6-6	CASSGGRYGYTF
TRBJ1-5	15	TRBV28	CASSAPQGSNQPQHF
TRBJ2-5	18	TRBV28	CASSLLLPPAGVGETQYF
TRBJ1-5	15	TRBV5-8	CASSFGGRGNQPQHF
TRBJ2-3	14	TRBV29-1	CSDRDRVSTDTQYF
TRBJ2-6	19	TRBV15	CATSKSLGPPRSGANVLTF
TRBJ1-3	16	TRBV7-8	CASSRRTAGSGNTIYF
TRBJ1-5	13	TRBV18	CASGSGGDQPQHF
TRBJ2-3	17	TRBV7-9	CASSQGEGAWRTDTQYF
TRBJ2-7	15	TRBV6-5	CASSYRVGFPYEQYF
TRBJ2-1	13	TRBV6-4	CASSALHGGEQFF
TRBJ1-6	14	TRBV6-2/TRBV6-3	CASSFAGRNSPLHF
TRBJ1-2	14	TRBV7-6	CASSLGSHSYGYTF
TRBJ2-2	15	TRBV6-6	CASGSGLAGTGELFF
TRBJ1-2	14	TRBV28	CASSTRTGHYGYTF
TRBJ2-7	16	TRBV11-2	CASSASRAGRAYEQYF
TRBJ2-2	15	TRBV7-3	CASKREGQYTGELFF
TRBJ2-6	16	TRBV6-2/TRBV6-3	CASSWGGYSGANVLTF
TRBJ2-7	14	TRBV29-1	CSAQRTPNSYEQYF